This TCR beta chain was sequenced during a study of CD8 T cells in Susac syndrome. Study-wide context: Intravenous immunoglobulin alone or corticosteroids were being given to patients with Susac syndrome at blood draw, unless they were therapy-naive.

RNA, at about 0.45 to 1 ug, was reverse transcribed with random hexamers. The amplification used immunoSEQ multiplex PCR on TCR beta CDR3; it spanned 54 Vbeta and 13 Jbeta. TCRdb recomputed calls from the immunoSEQ multiplex PCR reads with MiXCR, one row per CDR3 protein. The sample includes 200,000 to 250,000 distinct CDR3 sequences, about 94% of them seen just once. CDR3 length: 13 amino acids. Between the trimmed V and J ends, which lost 2 bases and 7 bases, there was a span of 11 bases. Per the germline V gene, CDR1 is SEHNR and CDR2 is FQNEAQ (reference sequence). The sample comprised CD4+ T cells from PBMCs. This sequence joins TRBV7-9 and TRBJ1-2; TRBD1 is a possible D gene (6 bases). The clonotype was recovered from a human donor with Susac syndrome. The CDR3 nucleotides are TGTGCCAGCAGCTTACAGACGGGGGCTGGCTACACCTTC. Translating gives CASSLQTGAGYTF.